Listed below are T cell receptor beta chains from one sample, sequenced in a study of cytomegalovirus exposure and HLA in healthy donors. TCRdb's table, derived via immunoSEQ multiplex PCR, lists solely in-frame clones and lacks some. The table includes 150,000 to 200,000 clones, around 87% detected once. Sequenced sample: PBMCs. Every receptor here comes from a young woman in good health and CMV-seronegative. Each CDR3 is given with its conserved first and last residue. The D gene is left open where the match is weak. Size is stated for part of the rows, as once, few or many counts, or as a class when the clone is expanded.

v_gene	j_gene	abundance	d_gene	CDR3aa	CDR3nt
TRBV28	TRBJ1-2	NA	NA	CASSFVSLSDGYTF	TGTGCCAGCAGTTTTGTTTCCTTGAGCGACGGCTACACCTTC
TRBV30	TRBJ1-3	NA	NA	CACQDSGNTIYF	TGTGCCTGTCAGGACTCTGGAAACACCATATATTTT
TRBV5-8	TRBJ1-4	few	TRBD1	CASPRDSNEKLFF	TGTGCCAGCCCACGGGACAGTAATGAAAAACTGTTTTTT
TRBV5-8	TRBJ1-2	NA	TRBD1	CASSPESGQGNYGYTF	TGTGCCAGCAGCCCTGAGTCCGGACAGGGGAACTATGGCTACACCTTC
TRBV7-9	TRBJ2-5	NA	NA	CASGRETQYF	TGTGCCAGCGGCCGAGAGACCCAGTACTTC
TRBV13	TRBJ2-5	NA	TRBD1	CASRSGQEETQYF	TGTGCCAGCAGATCAGGACAGGAAGAGACCCAGTACTTC
TRBV9	TRBJ1-2	NA	NA	CASSLGGGDYGYTF	TGTGCCAGCAGCCTCGGGGGAGGGGACTATGGCTACACCTTC
TRBV19	TRBJ2-2	NA	TRBD2	CASTGPSGGAFWELFF	TGTGCCAGTACCGGCCCGAGCGGGGGGGCCTTCTGGGAGCTGTTTTTT
TRBV19	TRBJ1-1	NA	TRBD1	CASSPTTGAMNTEAFF	TGTGCCAGTAGTCCAACCACAGGGGCAATGAACACTGAAGCTTTCTTT
TRBV18	TRBJ2-3	NA	TRBD2	CASSPLRTSDTQYF	TGTGCCAGCTCACCACTTAGGACTAGCGACACGCAGTATTTT
TRBV28	TRBJ1-1	once	NA	CASSLSRVSTFF	TGTGCCAGCAGTTTAAGCAGGGTTAGTACTTTCTTT
TRBV27	TRBJ1-2	NA	TRBD1	CASSPTRQGAGGYTF	TGTGCCAGCAGTCCGACACGACAGGGGGCGGGTGGCTACACCTTC
TRBV14	TRBJ1-2	NA	NA	CASSQSGQRYGYTF	TGTGCCAGCAGCCAATCGGGTCAGCGCTATGGCTACACCTTC
TRBV6-1	TRBJ2-1	NA	NA	CASSGAGGRMNEQFF	TGTGCCAGCAGTGGTGCCGGGGGGCGGATGAATGAGCAGTTCTTC
TRBV11-3	TRBJ2-1	NA	TRBD1	CASSFPPDRGRNEQFF	TGTGCCAGCAGCTTCCCCCCGGACAGGGGGAGGAATGAGCAGTTCTTC
TRBV7-9	TRBJ2-5	NA	TRBD1	CASSLGDRNQETQYF	TGTGCCAGCAGCTTAGGGGACAGAAACCAAGAGACCCAGTACTTC
TRBV7-9	TRBJ2-3	NA	TRBD2	CASSLLAGGRTDTQYF	TGTGCCAGCAGCTTACTAGCGGGGGGGCGCACAGATACGCAGTATTTT
TRBV6-1	TRBJ1-1	once	TRBD1	CASSESTGVTEAFF	TGTGCCAGCAGTGAGAGTACAGGGGTCACTGAAGCTTTCTTT
TRBV7-6	TRBJ2-1	NA	TRBD2	CASSRLAPYNEQFF	TGTGCCAGCAGCAGACTAGCCCCCTACAATGAGCAGTTCTTC
TRBV19	TRBJ1-5	NA	NA	CASRDAGGNSNQPQHF	TGTGCCAGTAGAGATGCAGGAGGTAATAGCAATCAGCCCCAGCATTTT
TRBV7-9	TRBJ2-5	few	NA	CASSLTQGSQETQYF	TGTGCCAGCAGCTTAACGCAGGGGTCCCAAGAGACCCAGTACTTC
TRBV6-1	TRBJ2-1	NA	TRBD2	CASSEMVTSGNNEQFF	TGTGCCAGCAGTGAAATGGTCACTAGCGGAAACAATGAGCAGTTCTTC
TRBV5-6	TRBJ2-2	NA	NA	CASSDPGRDTGELFF	TGTGCCAGCAGCGACCCCGGGAGAGACACCGGGGAGCTGTTTTTT
TRBV5-6	TRBJ2-7	NA	NA	CASSLGNYEQYF	TGTGCCAGCAGCTTGGGTAACTACGAGCAGTACTTC
TRBV7-9	TRBJ1-1	NA	TRBD1	CASSLKTGVNTEAFF	TGTGCCAGCAGCTTAAAGACAGGGGTGAACACTGAAGCTTTCTTT
TRBV9	TRBJ2-7	NA	NA	CASSVGRGGYEQYF	TGTGCCAGCAGCGTAGGGAGAGGGGGTTACGAGCAGTACTTC
TRBV19	TRBJ1-2	NA	NA	CASSIDVLNYGYTF	TGTGCCAGTAGTATAGATGTATTGAACTATGGCTACACCTTC
TRBV7-9	TRBJ1-2	once	TRBD1	CASSTTGVVYGYTF	TGTGCCAGCAGTACGACAGGGGTCGTCTATGGCTACACCTTC
TRBV27	TRBJ2-7	NA	NA	CASSLAATSYEQYF	TGTGCCAGCAGTTTAGCAGCGACGTCCTACGAGCAGTACTTC
TRBV6-5	TRBJ2-1	few	NA	CASSRRGPMSNEQFF	TGTGCCAGCAGCCGGAGGGGGCCCATGAGCAATGAGCAGTTCTTC
TRBV5-4	TRBJ2-7	NA	NA	CASSRQSMTYEQYF	TGTGCCAGCAGCCGACAGTCCATGACCTACGAGCAGTACTTC